These 20 T cell receptor beta chains came from one sample sequenced in a study of blood T cell repertoires in COVID-19. TCRdb's copy holds only in-frame clones and misses some; the assay was immunoSEQ multiplex PCR. The sample yields about 7,000 clones, 88% seen once. Sequenced: peripheral blood. Receptors were obtained from a human donor in a cohort sampled during active COVID-19.

The V gene is TRBV27, the J gene TRBJ2-5; 11 positions match TRBD1. There are 16 residues in the CDR3. The V gene end was trimmed by 3 bases and the J gene end by 0 bases; junction bases not matched to a gene: 3. Germline-derived CDR1 and CDR2 are MNHEY and SMNVEV (reference sequence). The CDR3 nucleotides are TGTGCCAGCAGTTTGGGGACAGGGGGGAACCAAGAGACCCAGTACTTC. Its protein product is CASSLGTGGNQETQYF.

The DNA for the CDR3 is TGTGCCAGCAGGACAGGGGGCTTTTCCTACGAGCAGTACTTC. Protein product: CASRTGGFSYEQYF. This rearrangement joins TRBV2 to TRBJ2-7; 10 nucleotides line up with TRBD1. The CDR3 contains 14 residues. Per germline, CDR1 SNHLY and CDR2 FYNNEI. Losses at the gene ends were 6 bases for V and 1 base for J; bases not matched to a gene: 3.

CDR3 in DNA: TGTGCCAGCAGTTACGTAGAAAACACTGAAGCTTTCTTT. Encoded protein: CASSYVENTEAFF. This chain connects TRBV6-5 to TRBJ1-1; D unclear. Between the trimmed V and J ends, which lost 2 bases and 2 bases, there was a span of 6 bases. The CDR3 runs to 13 residues. From germline, CDR1 is MNHEY and CDR2 SVGAGI.

This clone occurred once. This rearrangement joins TRBV29-1 to TRBJ1-2; D call uncertain. Germline lookup yields CDR1 SQVTM and CDR2 ANQGSEA. V was shortened by 5 bases and J by 6 bases, with 10 bases between the two germline ends. This CDR3 is 11 amino acids long. As DNA, the CDR3 is TGCAGCGTTCTGGGCGCCCATGGCTACACCTTC. It translates to CSVLGAHGYTF.

V gene TRBV5-1 combines with J gene TRBJ1-2; D not resolved. Germline values: CDR1 SGHRS, CDR2 YFSETQ. V was pared by 0 bases and J by 8 bases, with 11 bases between. The CDR3 totals 13 residues. Written as DNA, the CDR3 is TGCGCCAGCAGCTTGGGGGGAGAACTCGGCTACACCTTC. Protein product: CASSLGGELGYTF.

The CDR3 sequence: CASSENRDTGELFF. The CDR3 DNA reads TGTGCCAGCAGTGAAAACAGGGACACCGGGGAGCTGTTTTTT. V is TRBV2 and J is TRBJ2-2; D might be TRBD1 (6 bases). The CDR3 sequence is 14 residues long. Trimming took off 2 bases at V and 3 bases at J, with 7 bases between the two ends. The germline V gene has CDR1 SNHLY and CDR2 FYNNEI.

The V gene is TRBV4-1, the J gene TRBJ2-2, with D possibly matching TRBD2 (6 bases). The germline CDR1 and CDR2 sequences are MGHRA and YSYEKL. This CDR3 has 16 amino acids. V shed 2 bases and J shed 5 bases, with 15 bases lying between them. As DNA, the CDR3 is TGCGCCAGCAGCCAAAAGGGGCAGGCGGGAACCGGGGAGCTGTTTTTT. This gives the protein CASSQKGQAGTGELFF.

The chain carries TRBV2 and TRBJ1-2, with D unresolved. The V end lost 11 bases, the J end lost 5 bases, and 21 bases lay between the germline ends. Germline V gene lookup returns CDR1 SNHLY and CDR2 FYNNEI. The CDR3 has 14 residues. In nucleotides, the CDR3 is TGTGCCTCCGCGGGTAGGGAGTTTAGGTATGGCTACACCTTC. Translation: CASAGREFRYGYTF.

The table lists this clone with a count of one. J is TRBJ1-1 and V is TRBV6-1; tentatively, D is TRBD1 (5 bases). V gave up 2 bases and J gave up 1 base, with 8 bases separating them. The CDR3 is made up of 14 amino acids. Per the germline V gene, CDR1 is MNHNS and CDR2 is SASEGT. The CDR3: CASSEPQGNTEAFF. CDR3 in DNA: TGTGCCAGCAGTGAACCCCAGGGGAACACTGAAGCTTTCTTT.

This chain links TRBV5-6 with TRBJ1-1, with 7 bases fitting TRBD1. CDR3 length equals 16 residues. CDR1 is SGHDT, CDR2 YYEEEE, per germline. Germline trimming cut 0 bases from V and 0 bases from J; bases unmatched to any gene: 5. CDR3 sequence: CASSLVGTDMNTEAFF. In DNA, the CDR3 is TGTGCCAGCAGCTTGGTTGGGACAGACATGAACACTGAAGCTTTCTTT.

V usage is TRBV4-3 and J usage is TRBJ2-3; a possible D gene is TRBD1 (6 bases). The CDR3 has 16 residues. V lost 1 base to trimming and J lost 2 bases, with 13 bases between them. Per germline, CDR1 LGHNA and CDR2 YSLEER. The CDR3 DNA sequence: TGCGCCAGCAGCCAAGCGGGACATCAGTACACAGATACGCAGTATTTT. It translates to CASSQAGHQYTDTQYF.

V usage is TRBV10-3 and J usage is TRBJ1-5; 9 nucleotides agree with TRBD1. Germline V CDR1 and CDR2: ENHRY, SYGVKD. Germline trimming cut 0 bases from V and 6 bases from J; bases unmatched to any gene: 6. This CDR3 is 16 amino acids long. The CDR3 here is CAISESRGQGSQPQHF. In nucleotides, the CDR3 is TGTGCCATCAGTGAGTCACGGGGACAGGGATCTCAGCCCCAGCATTTT.

The V call is TRBV11-1, the J call TRBJ1-1, with D possibly TRBD1 on 5 matching bases. The V and J ends lost 3 bases and 5 bases respectively, with 7 bases between them. Germline V gene data show CDR1 as SGHAT and CDR2 as FQDESV (reference sequence). The CDR3 covers 12 residues. The CDR3 region has the DNA TGTGCCAGCAGCTTCAGGGTTACTGAAGCTTTCTTT. Amino acid sequence: CASSFRVTEAFF.

The V call is TRBV6-5, the J call TRBJ2-1, with 10 bases matching TRBD1. The V gene end was trimmed by 1 base and the J gene end by 4 bases; junction bases not matched to a gene: 1. CDR3 length: 15 residues. Germline values: CDR1 MNHEY, CDR2 SVGAGI. This CDR3 reads CASSYWDRGYNEQFF. CDR3 nucleotides: TGTGCCAGCAGTTACTGGGACAGGGGATACAATGAGCAGTTCTTC.

Only a few counts were recorded for this clone. This sequence joins TRBV5-1 and TRBJ2-3; possible D gene TRBD2, 7 bases. Looked up from germline, CDR1 is SGHRS and CDR2 is YFSETQ. This CDR3 is 17 amino acids long. Trimming left V 0 bases short and J 5 bases short, with 19 bases between. CDR3 sequence reads: CASSLARVGGGIDTQYF. CDR3 nucleotides: TGCGCCAGCAGCTTGGCCCGGGTAGGCGGGGGCATAGATACGCAGTATTTT.

The chain combines TRBV4-2 with TRBJ1-1; 9 bases align to TRBD1. This CDR3 region has 15 residues. Per germline, CDR1 LGHNA and CDR2 YNFKEQ. Unmatched junction bases numbered 6, after V lost 3 bases and J lost 4 bases. CDR3 region: CASSQGQGRSTEAFF. CDR3 DNA: TGTGCCAGCAGCCAGGGACAGGGTAGAAGCACTGAAGCTTTCTTT.

The gene calls are TRBV7-9 and TRBJ2-4, with D unresolved. The V gene lost 2 bases and the J gene lost 7 bases, with 9 bases spanning the gap. Germline assignment: CDR1 SEHNR and CDR2 FQNEAQ (reference sequence). This CDR3 is built from 13 residues. Here the CDR3 DNA reads TGTGCCAGCAGCTTATTGTTCGGGAACATTCAGTACTTC. Protein product: CASSLLFGNIQYF.

The chain combines TRBV4-2 with TRBJ2-1; 9 bases match TRBD2. V lost 4 bases, J lost 6 bases, and 4 bases stayed unmatched. The germline V gene has CDR1 LGHNA and CDR2 YNFKEQ. The CDR3 runs 14 residues. The CDR3 DNA reads TGTGCCAGCAGCCTTGCGGGAGGGCGCAATGAGCAGTTCTTC. Its translation: CASSLAGGRNEQFF.

The genes are TRBV14 and TRBJ2-1; 14 bases line up with TRBD2. Germline V gene data show CDR1 as SGHDN and CDR2 as FVKESK. This CDR3 region has 19 residues. J was trimmed by 4 bases and V by 0 bases; bases with no gene match: 8. As DNA, the CDR3 is TGTGCCAGCAGCCAAGATCAAAGACTAGCGGGAGGGAGGTACAATGAGCAGTTCTTC. It encodes CASSQDQRLAGGRYNEQFF.

V gene TRBV4-3 combines with J gene TRBJ2-3, with a tentative D call TRBD2 (7 bases). Between the trimmed V and J ends, which lost 4 bases and 2 bases, there was a span of 16 bases. This CDR3 spans 16 amino acids. Germline-derived CDR1 and CDR2 are LGHNA and YSLEER. The CDR3 loop is CASSLWGGHYTDTQYF. Here the CDR3 DNA reads TGCGCCAGCAGCCTTTGGGGGGGGCACTACACAGATACGCAGTATTTT.